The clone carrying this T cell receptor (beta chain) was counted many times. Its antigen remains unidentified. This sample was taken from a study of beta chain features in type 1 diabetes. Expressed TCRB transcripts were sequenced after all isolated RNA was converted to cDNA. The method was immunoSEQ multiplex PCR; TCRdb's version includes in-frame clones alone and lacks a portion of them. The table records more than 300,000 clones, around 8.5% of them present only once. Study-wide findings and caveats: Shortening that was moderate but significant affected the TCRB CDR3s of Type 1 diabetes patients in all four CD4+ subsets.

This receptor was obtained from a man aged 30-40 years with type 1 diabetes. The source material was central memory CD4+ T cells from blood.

The CDR3 region has the DNA TGTGCCAGCAGTAAAGATGAAGCTTTCTTT. Protein product: CASSKDEAFF. V gene TRBV2 combines with J gene TRBJ1-1; D is uncertain. V lost 5 bases and J lost 7, with 5 bases in between. Germline V CDR1 and CDR2: SNHLY, FYNNEI. The CDR3 contains 10 residues.